Listed here is a single T cell receptor (beta chain). Profiling relied on immunoSEQ multiplex PCR, and the TCRdb table lists in-frame clones only, not all of them. The profile shows more than 35,000 clones, 87% of them singletons. The sample comes from a study of blood T cell repertoires in COVID-19. Study details: Donors in the United States, Italy and Spain gave samples during acute or convalescent COVID-19.

The CDR3 loop spans 12 amino acids. With 6 bases removed from V and 4 bases from J, the gap between germline ends came to 7 bases. Sequenced material: peripheral blood. This receptor was identified in a man in his sixties with acute or convalescent COVID-19. The chain joins TRBV12-3 or TRBV12-4 to TRBJ2-1; unclear D gene. The CDR3 DNA is TGTGCCAGCAGCCACACATACAATGAGCAGTTCTTC. This gives the protein CASSHTYNEQFF.